The 25 T cell receptor beta chains given below trace back to one sample, sequenced in a study of shared clonotypes between healthy human individuals. This table comes from immunoSEQ multiplex PCR, and its TCRdb copy is limited to in-frame clones, with some not included. Here the sample spans 1.5 million to 2.5 million clones, roughly 95% being singletons. Naive CD8 cells, CD45RO-negative and positively selected for CCR7, excluded terminally differentiated effector memory CD45RA+ cells. The material sequenced was naive CD8+ T cells sorted from blood. The receptor source for this set is a man between 18 and 29 years old in good health.

This chain connects TRBV5-1 to TRBJ2-5, with no clear D. The V gene lost 4 bases and the J gene lost 0 bases, with 10 bases spanning the gap. The CDR3 extends over 14 amino acids. Germline CDR1 is SGHRS and CDR2 is YFSETQ. The CDR3 region has the DNA TGCGCCAGCAGCCTTGACGGACACCAAGAGACCCAGTACTTC. Protein sequence: CASSLDGHQETQYF.

The V and J genes are TRBV27 and TRBJ2-3, with D perhaps TRBD1 (5 bases). V lost 5 bases and J 2 bases, leaving 14 bases between the germline ends. This CDR3 region has 15 residues. From germline, CDR1 is MNHEY and CDR2 SMNVEV (reference sequence). CDR3 DNA sequence: TGTGCCAGCAGTCCCAATGACAGATCCACAGATACGCAGTATTTT. It is translated as CASSPNDRSTDTQYF.

V is TRBV7-8 and J is TRBJ1-4; 7 nucleotides align to TRBD1. CDR1 SGHVS and CDR2 FQNEAQ come from the germline V gene. The CDR3 runs 12 residues. V shed 8 bases and J 8 bases; nucleotides not matched to a gene: 5. The CDR3 reads CASAGGWEKLFF. In nucleotides, the CDR3 is TGTGCCAGCGCAGGGGGTTGGGAAAAACTGTTTTTT. Variable domain in full (rest from reference TRBV7-8 and TRBJ1-4): GAGVSQSPRYKVAKRGQDVALRCDPISGHVSLFWYQQALGQGPEFLTYFQNEAQLDKSGLPSDRFFAERPEGSVSTLKIQRTQQEDSAVYLCASAGGWEKLFFGSGTQLSVL.

The DNA for the CDR3 is TGTGCCAGCCGCGACAGCTTCTCCGAGCAGTACTTC. Protein: CASRDSFSEQYF. The rearrangement uses TRBV5-4 and TRBJ2-7, with D tentatively TRBD1 (5 bases). The germline V and J ends were trimmed by 7 bases and 6 bases, with 14 bases remaining between them. The CDR3 runs to 12 residues. Germline-derived CDR1 and CDR2 are SGHNT and YYREEE (reference sequence).

This clone turned up a few times. This rearrangement joins TRBV7-9 to TRBJ2-3; D is uncertain. Trimming pared 4 bases from V and 2 bases from J, leaving 13 bases between. The CDR3 runs 15 residues. Germline CDR1 is SEHNR and CDR2 is FQNEAQ (reference sequence). The CDR3 DNA follows: TGTGCCAGCAGCTATCCCTATTCAGACACAGATACGCAGTATTTT. It codes for CASSYPYSDTDTQYF. The full variable domain, in which reference TRBV7-9 and TRBJ2-3 provide the parts outside the CDR3, is DTGVSQNPRHKITKRGQNVTFRCDPISEHNRLYWYRQTLGQGPEFLTYFQNEAQLEKSRLLSDRFSAERPKGSFSTLEIQRTEQGDSAMYLCASSYPYSDTDTQYFGPGTRLTVL.

The rearrangement uses TRBV19 and TRBJ1-5; D ambiguous. In germline, CDR1 is LNHDA, CDR2 SQIVND (reference sequence). Between the trimmed V and J ends, which lost 7 bases and 0 bases, there was a span of 28 bases. The CDR3 covers 20 residues. CDR3: CASTYRFLDFSRSSNQPQHF. Written as DNA, the CDR3 is TGTGCCAGTACCTATAGGTTCCTAGACTTTTCCCGGAGTAGCAATCAGCCCCAGCATTTT.

This clone was recorded once. The chain combines TRBV11-1 with TRBJ2-5; D may be TRBD2 (6 bases). Germline V gene data show CDR1 as SGHAT and CDR2 as FQDESV (reference sequence). There are 15 residues in the CDR3. V lost 5 bases to trimming and J lost 2 bases, with 15 bases between them. CDR3 amino acids: CASSLRGTLQETQYF. The CDR3 DNA reads as TGTGCCAGCAGCCTTCGGGGGACTTTGCAAGAGACCCAGTACTTC.

The chain joins TRBV19 to TRBJ2-7; maybe TRBD1 (6 bases). Per germline, CDR1 LNHDA and CDR2 SQIVND (reference sequence). V gave up 10 bases and J gave up 2 bases, with 18 bases separating them. The CDR3 sequence is 14 residues long. CDR3 residues: CATEGDRAPYEQYF. CDR3 DNA: TGTGCCACCGAGGGGGACCGGGCCCCCTACGAGCAGTACTTC. The full variable domain, in which reference TRBV19 and TRBJ2-7 provide the parts outside the CDR3, is DGGITQSPKYLFRKEGQNVTLSCEQNLNHDAMYWYRQDPGQGLRLIYYSQIVNDFQKGDIAEGYSVSREKKESFPLTVTSAQKNPTAFYLCATEGDRAPYEQYFGPGTRLTVT.

This chain uses TRBV15 with TRBJ2-7; D is undetermined. This CDR3 is built from 13 residues. The germline CDR1 and CDR2 sequences are LNHNV and YYDKDF (reference sequence). The V end was cut by 4 bases, the J end by 4 bases, with 11 bases between. In nucleotides, the CDR3 is TGTGCCACCAGCACACGAGACGGGTACGAGCAGTACTTC. As protein: CATSTRDGYEQYF. Combining the CDR3 with reference TRBV15 and TRBJ2-7 gives the whole variable domain DAMVIQNPRYQVTQFGKPVTLSCSQTLNHNVMYWYQQKSSQAPKLLFHYYDKDFNNEADTPDNFQSRRPNTSFCFLDIRSPGLGDTAMYLCATSTRDGYEQYFGPGTRLTVT.

The J gene is TRBJ2-2, the V gene TRBV4-1; perhaps D is TRBD1 or TRBD2 (5 bases each). V was cut by 5 bases and J by 1 base, with 11 bases left in between. Germline loops: CDR1 MGHRA, CDR2 YSYEKL. The CDR3 extends over 15 amino acids. For the CDR3, the DNA is TGCGCCAGCAGCACAGGACTCGAGAACACCGGGGAGCTGTTTTTT. Its translation: CASSTGLENTGELFF.

The chain uses TRBV7-9 and TRBJ2-6; D uncertain. The CDR3 extends over 15 amino acids. The V gene lost 5 bases and the J gene lost 4 bases, with 12 bases spanning the gap. The germline V gene has CDR1 SEHNR and CDR2 FQNEAQ (reference sequence). DNA of the CDR3: TGTGCCAGCAGCACCGACATGGAAGGGGCCAACGTCCTGACTTTC. Its translation: CASSTDMEGANVLTF.

The V gene is TRBV4-3, the J gene TRBJ1-1; D perhaps matches TRBD1 (5 bases). From germline, CDR1 is LGHNA and CDR2 YSLEER. The germline V and J ends were trimmed by 1 base and 5 bases, with 17 bases remaining between them. The CDR3 is 16 residues long. This CDR3 reads CASSQVMSGPGTEAFF. As DNA, the CDR3 is TGCGCCAGCAGCCAAGTTATGTCAGGGCCGGGGACTGAAGCTTTCTTT.

The chain couples TRBV11-2 to TRBJ2-1; the match to TRBD2 covers 8 bases. The CDR3 is 17 residues long. V lost 4 bases and J lost 6; bases outside the gene matches: 14. The germline V gene encodes CDR1 SGHAT and CDR2 FQNNGV. The CDR3 region is CASSSLGERERINEQFF. For the CDR3, the DNA is TGTGCCAGCAGCTCCCTGGGGGAGCGGGAGCGAATCAATGAGCAGTTCTTC.

This clone showed up just once. The chain is built from TRBV5-6 and TRBJ1-1; no definite D call. Germline V gene lookup returns CDR1 SGHDT and CDR2 YYEEEE. The CDR3 extends over 14 amino acids. The V end was cut by 0 bases, the J end by 3 bases, with 9 bases between. CDR3 coding DNA: TGTGCCAGCAGCTTGGTGGAGGGATACACTGAAGCTTTCTTT. It codes for CASSLVEGYTEAFF.

V usage is TRBV16 and J usage is TRBJ2-5; possible D gene TRBD1, 6 bases. Trimming removed 0 bases at V and 2 bases at J, with 16 bases between. Germline assignment: CDR1 KGHSY and CDR2 FQNENV. This CDR3 is 17 amino acids long. In DNA, the CDR3 is TGTGCCAGCAGCCAATCGTCAAGGGGGAATCAGCAAGAGACCCAGTACTTC. It yields the protein CASSQSSRGNQQETQYF. Full variable domain (rest looked up from reference TRBV16 and TRBJ2-5): GEEVAQTPKHLVRGEGQKAKLYCAPIKGHSYVFWYQQVLKNEFKFLISFQNENVFDETGMPKERFSAKCLPNSPCSLEIQATKLEDSAVYFCASSQSSRGNQQETQYFGPGTRLLVL.

The J gene is TRBJ1-2, the V gene TRBV28; maybe TRBD1 (6 bases). Per the germline V gene, CDR1 is MDHEN and CDR2 is SYDVKM. Trimming took off 2 bases at V and 0 bases at J, with 13 bases between the two ends. CDR3 length equals 16 residues. DNA of the CDR3: TGTGCCAGCAGTTTACTAGGGACACCGTCTAACTATGGCTACACCTTC. Amino acid sequence: CASSLLGTPSNYGYTF.

The chain employs TRBV9 and TRBJ2-7; D perhaps matches TRBD2 (6 bases). The CDR3 is 14 residues long. Germline CDR1 reads SGDLS; CDR2 reads YYNGEE. V lost 0 bases, J lost 3 bases, and 10 bases lay in between. The CDR3 loop reads CASSVAWGDYEQYF. Written as DNA, the CDR3 is TGTGCCAGCAGCGTAGCGTGGGGGGACTACGAGCAGTACTTC.

J is TRBJ1-6 and V is TRBV4-3; the match to TRBD1 covers 7 bases. CDR1 and CDR2 from the germline V gene are LGHNA and YSLEER. The CDR3 totals 16 residues. Germline trimming cut 3 bases from V and 7 bases from J; bases unmatched to any gene: 9. CDR3 nucleotide sequence: TGCGCCAGCAGCCAGACTACTAGGGGGCTCAATTCACCCCTCCACTTT. This encodes CASSQTTRGLNSPLHF.

The genes are TRBV6-6 and TRBJ2-5; tentatively, D is TRBD2 (5 bases). Trimming pared 10 bases from V and 3 bases from J, leaving 21 bases between. Germline CDR1 reads MNHNY; CDR2 reads SVGAGI (reference sequence). The CDR3 spans 15 residues. CDR3 in DNA: TGTGCCAAGGGAGTTCAAGAGACCGCCAAAGAGACCCAGTACTTC. Translation: CAKGVQETAKETQYF.

The chain recombines TRBV19 with TRBJ1-5; D is uncertain. The CDR3 runs to 13 residues. V gave up 6 bases and J gave up 6 bases, with 12 bases separating them. Germline CDR1 is LNHDA and CDR2 is SQIVND (reference sequence). CDR3 coding DNA: TGTGCCAGTAGCCACCCGGAAGGTCAGCCCCAGCATTTT. Translated: CASSHPEGQPQHF.

The sample holds one count of this clone. The rearrangement joins TRBV5-4 to TRBJ1-2, with D hard to call. Per germline, CDR1 SGHNT and CDR2 YYREEE (reference sequence). Trimming shortened V by 4 bases and J by 4 bases, and 26 bases separated the two germline ends. CDR3 length equals 18 residues. DNA for the CDR3: TGTGCCAGCAGCCGCGGATCAGGACTTCGGGAGGGTAGCTATGGCTACACCTTC. Translation: CASSRGSGLREGSYGYTF.

This clone was recorded only once. CDR3 sequence reads: CASSQYRDDGYEQYF. The CDR3 nucleotides read TGTGCCAGCAGCCAATATCGGGACGACGGCTACGAGCAGTACTTC. This chain links TRBV14 with TRBJ2-7; D tentatively fits TRBD1 or TRBD2 (5 bases each). CDR1 SGHDN and CDR2 FVKESK come from the germline V gene. This CDR3 contains 15 residues. With 2 bases removed from V and 3 bases from J, the gap between germline ends came to 14 bases. Drawing the rest from reference TRBV14 and TRBJ2-7, the complete variable domain is EAGVTQFPSHSVIEKGQTVTLRCDPISGHDNLYWYRRVMGKEIKFLLHFVKESKQDESGMPNNRFLAERTGGTYSTLKVQPAELEDSGVYFCASSQYRDDGYEQYFGPGTRLTVT.

V is TRBV5-1 and J is TRBJ2-1; perhaps TRBD2 as D (5 bases). The CDR3 has 14 amino acids. Trimming removed 1 base at V and 8 bases at J, with 13 bases between. Germline V gene data show CDR1 as SGHRS and CDR2 as YFSETQ. The CDR3 sequence is CASSLRGSSDEQFF. The CDR3 coding sequence is TGCGCCAGCAGCTTGCGGGGTAGCTCGGATGAGCAGTTCTTC. Filled out from reference TRBV5-1 and TRBJ2-1, the complete variable domain reads KAGVTQTPRYLIKTRGQQVTLSCSPISGHRSVSWYQQTPGQGLQFLFEYFSETQRNKGNFPGRFSGRQFSNSRSEMNVSTLELGDSALYLCASSLRGSSDEQFFGPGTRLTVL.

The V and J genes are TRBV18 and TRBJ2-2; possibly TRBD2 for D (5 bases). Germline CDR1 and CDR2: KGHSH and LQKENI. Trimming removed 11 bases at V and 6 bases at J, with 13 bases between. CDR3 length: 12 residues. CDR3 in amino acids: CAQVEDSGELFF. The CDR3 coding sequence is TGTGCCCAGGTTGAGGACTCCGGGGAGCTGTTTTTT.

This chain joins TRBV10-1 and TRBJ2-2, with 7 bases aligning to TRBD2. V shed 4 bases, J shed 3 bases, and the junction held 5 bases outside the gene matches. Germline V gene sequence: CDR1 WNHNN, CDR2 SYGVQD (reference sequence). This CDR3 contains 15 residues. In DNA, the CDR3 is TGCGCCAGCAGTGGCGGGGGTAGAGACACCGGGGAGCTGTTTTTT. It is translated as CASSGGGRDTGELFF.